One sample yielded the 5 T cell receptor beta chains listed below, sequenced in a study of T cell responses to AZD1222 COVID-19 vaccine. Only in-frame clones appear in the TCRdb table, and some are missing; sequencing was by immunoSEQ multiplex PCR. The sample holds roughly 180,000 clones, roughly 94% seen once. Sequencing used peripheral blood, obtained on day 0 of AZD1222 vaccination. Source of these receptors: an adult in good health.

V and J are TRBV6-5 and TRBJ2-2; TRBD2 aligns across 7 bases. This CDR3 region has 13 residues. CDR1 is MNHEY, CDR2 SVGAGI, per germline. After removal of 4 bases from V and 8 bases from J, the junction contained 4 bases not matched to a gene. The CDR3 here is CASSFRSGGELFF. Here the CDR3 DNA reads TGTGCCAGCAGTTTCCGTAGCGGGGGGGAGCTGTTTTTT.

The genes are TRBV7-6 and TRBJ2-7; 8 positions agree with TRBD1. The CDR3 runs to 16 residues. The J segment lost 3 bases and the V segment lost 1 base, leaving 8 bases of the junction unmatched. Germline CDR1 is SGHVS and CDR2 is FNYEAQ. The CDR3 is CASSLVVGQGGYEQYF. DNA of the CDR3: TGTGCCAGCAGCTTAGTAGTCGGACAGGGAGGCTACGAGCAGTACTTC.

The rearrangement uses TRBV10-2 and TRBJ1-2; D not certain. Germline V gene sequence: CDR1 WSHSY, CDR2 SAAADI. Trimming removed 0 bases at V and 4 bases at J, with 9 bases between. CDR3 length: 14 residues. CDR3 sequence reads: CASSESTPGYGYTF. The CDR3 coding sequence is TGCGCCAGCAGTGAGTCCACCCCTGGCTATGGCTACACCTTC.

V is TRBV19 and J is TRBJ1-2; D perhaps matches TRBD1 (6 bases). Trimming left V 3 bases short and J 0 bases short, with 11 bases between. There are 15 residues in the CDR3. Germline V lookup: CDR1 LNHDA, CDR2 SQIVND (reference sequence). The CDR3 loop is CASSMQGTTNYGYTF. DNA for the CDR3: TGTGCCAGTAGTATGCAGGGGACCACTAACTATGGCTACACCTTC.

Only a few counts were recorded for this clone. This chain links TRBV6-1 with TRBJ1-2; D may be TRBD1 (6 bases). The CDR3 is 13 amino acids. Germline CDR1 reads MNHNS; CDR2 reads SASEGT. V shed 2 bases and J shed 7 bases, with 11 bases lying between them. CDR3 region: CASSERDTGGYTF. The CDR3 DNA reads TGTGCCAGCAGTGAAAGGGACACAGGTGGCTACACCTTC.